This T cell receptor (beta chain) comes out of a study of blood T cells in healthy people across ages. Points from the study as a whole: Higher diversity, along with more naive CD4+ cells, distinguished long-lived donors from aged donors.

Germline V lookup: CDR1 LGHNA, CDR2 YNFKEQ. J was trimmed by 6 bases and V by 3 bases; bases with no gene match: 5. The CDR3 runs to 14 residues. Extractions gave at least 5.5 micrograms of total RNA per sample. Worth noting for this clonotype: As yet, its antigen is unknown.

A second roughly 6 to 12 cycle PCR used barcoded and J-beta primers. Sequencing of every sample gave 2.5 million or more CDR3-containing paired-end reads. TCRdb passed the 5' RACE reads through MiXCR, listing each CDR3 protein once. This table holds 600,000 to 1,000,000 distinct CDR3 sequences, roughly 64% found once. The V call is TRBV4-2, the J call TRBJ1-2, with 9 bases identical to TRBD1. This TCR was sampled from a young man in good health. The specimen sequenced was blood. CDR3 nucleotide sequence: TGTGCCAGCAGCCAGCTGGACAGGGGTGATGGCTACACCTTC. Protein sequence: CASSQLDRGDGYTF.